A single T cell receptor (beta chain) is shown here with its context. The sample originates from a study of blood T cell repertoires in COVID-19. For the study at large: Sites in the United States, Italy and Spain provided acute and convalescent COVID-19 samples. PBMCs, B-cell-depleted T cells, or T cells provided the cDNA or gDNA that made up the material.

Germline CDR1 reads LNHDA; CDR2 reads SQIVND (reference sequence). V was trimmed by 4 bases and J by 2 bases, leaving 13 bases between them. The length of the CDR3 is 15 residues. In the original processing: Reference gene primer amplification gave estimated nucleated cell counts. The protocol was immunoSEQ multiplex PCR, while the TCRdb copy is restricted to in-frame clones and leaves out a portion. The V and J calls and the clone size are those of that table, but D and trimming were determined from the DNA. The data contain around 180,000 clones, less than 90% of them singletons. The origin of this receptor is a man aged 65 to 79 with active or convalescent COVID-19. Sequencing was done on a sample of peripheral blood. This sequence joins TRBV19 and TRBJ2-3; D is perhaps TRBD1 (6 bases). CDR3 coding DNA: TGTGCCAGTAGTACTTTTGGACAGTCCACAGATACGCAGTATTTT. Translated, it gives CASSTFGQSTDTQYF. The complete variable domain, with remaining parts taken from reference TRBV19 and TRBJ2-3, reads DGGITQSPKYLFRKEGQNVTLSCEQNLNHDAMYWYRQDPGQGLRLIYYSQIVNDFQKGDIAEGYSVSREKKESFPLTVTSAQKNPTAFYLCASSTFGQSTDTQYFGPGTRLTVL.